The next 16 T cell receptor beta chains were all read from a single sample in a study of shared clonotypes between healthy human individuals (TCRdb year 2020). Libraries were prepared through the immunoSEQ multiplex PCR assay. Imported from immuneACCESS, the table was reduced by TCRdb to in-frame sequences with V and J called. These copies leave out some clones; in studies compared against another copy, an unresolved V gene accounts for under half, and the cause of the remainder is not known. This sample has 1.6 million or so clones in its table, and roughly 97% of those were observed once. The ten largest account for approximately 1% of the sample. The sample taken for sequencing was naive CD4+ T cells sorted from blood. The cell subset or site label, as the study defines it: CD45RA+ positively selected. Source of these receptors: a man aged 25-45 years in good health.

The V call is TRBV28, the J call TRBJ2-7, with 8 positions matching TRBD2. V was clipped by 7 bases and J by 5 bases; unmatched bases: 13. The CDR3 has 15 residues. Germline V gives CDR1 MDHEN, CDR2 SYDVKM. CDR3 sequence reads: CASIVAGGILNEQYF. The CDR3 region has the DNA TGTGCCAGCATAGTCGCGGGAGGTATCCTAAACGAGCAGTACTTC.

This clone was detected once. The chain joins TRBV9 to TRBJ2-2, with 12 bases that match TRBD1. Germline values: CDR1 SGDLS, CDR2 YYNGEE. J lost 8 bases, V lost 0 bases, and 11 bases had no gene match. This CDR3 has 18 amino acids. CDR3 DNA: TGTGCCAGCAGCGTAGGGGTGAACCCGGGACAGGGGGCAGGGGAGCTGTTTTTT. It translates to CASSVGVNPGQGAGELFF. Full variable domain (missing parts from reference TRBV9 and TRBJ2-2): DSGVTQTPKHLITATGQRVTLRCSPRSGDLSVYWYQQSLDQGLQFLIQYYNGEERAKGNILERFSAQQFPDLHSELNLSSLELGDSALYFCASSVGVNPGQGAGELFFGEGSRLTVL.

The genes are TRBV21-1 and TRBJ2-6. TRBV21-1 is reported as a pseudogene. CDR3 size: 17 residues. The CDR3: CASSKAGPFSGANVLTF. The CDR3 bases are TGTGCCAGCAGCAAAGCCGGCCCCTTCTCTGGGGCCAACGTCCTGACTTTC.

This CDR3 reads CASSLARTERTQYF. CDR3 DNA: TGTGCCAGCAGCTTGGCCCGTACGGAGAGGACGCAGTATTTT. This chain connects TRBV5-4 to TRBJ2-3; unclear D gene. CDR1 and CDR2 from the germline V gene are SGHNT and YYREEE (reference sequence). Trimming took 0 bases from V and 9 from J, leaving 14 bases between them. The CDR3 totals 14 residues.

The CDR3 DNA reads TGTGCCAGCAGACATCCAGGGTGGTATGGCTACACCTTC. Amino acids: CASRHPGWYGYTF. The chain employs TRBV28 and TRBJ1-2; a weak D match, TRBD1 (5 bases). Per germline, CDR1 MDHEN and CDR2 SYDVKM. V lost 6 bases to trimming and J lost 5 bases, with 13 bases between them. This CDR3 contains 13 residues.

This chain connects TRBV10-3 to TRBJ2-1, with D perhaps given as TRBD1 or TRBD2 (5 bases each). From germline, CDR1 is ENHRY and CDR2 SYGVKD. The length of the CDR3 is 15 residues. V lost 3 bases to trimming and J lost 6 bases, with 15 bases between them. This CDR3 reads CAISDLRERGNEQFF. CDR3 DNA sequence: TGTGCCATCAGTGATCTCAGGGAACGGGGCAATGAGCAGTTCTTC.

This clone has only one observation. The CDR3 coding sequence is TGTGCCAGCAGGGCACCTGGGGGGAATCAGCCCCAGCATTTT. This translates into CASRAPGGNQPQHF. The rearrangement links TRBV7-2 to TRBJ1-5; weak D call: TRBD1 (5 bases). The length of the CDR3 is 14 residues. CDR1 and CDR2 from the germline V gene are SGHTA and FQGNSA. The V gene lost 6 bases and the J gene lost 4 bases, with 13 bases spanning the gap.

The V and J genes are TRBV10-3 and TRBJ2-7; D perhaps matches TRBD1 (6 bases). Trimming removed 10 bases from V and 3 bases from J, with 19 bases in between. The length of the CDR3 is 14 residues. From germline, CDR1 is ENHRY and CDR2 SYGVKD. This chain's CDR3 is CATSGTQSHYEQYF. The CDR3 coding sequence is TGTGCCACCTCCGGGACACAAAGCCACTACGAGCAGTACTTC.

The chain links TRBV15 to TRBJ1-2; perhaps TRBD1 as D (5 bases). Deletions cut 3 bases from V and 7 bases from J, with 9 bases between. Germline values: CDR1 LNHNV, CDR2 YYDKDF (reference sequence). The CDR3 runs 12 residues. The CDR3 nucleotides read TGTGCCACCAGCAGGGAGGGGACTGGCTACACCTTC. This encodes CATSREGTGYTF.

This clone was observed a few times. The chain uses TRBV7-8 and TRBJ2-2; the D is unclear. Trimming cost V 7 bases and J 4 bases, with 10 bases left between them. CDR3 length: 13 amino acids. Germline CDR1 reads SGHVS; CDR2 reads FQNEAQ. Here the CDR3 DNA reads TGTGCCAGCAAACCTGGAAGCACCGGGGAGCTGTTTTTT. Translated: CASKPGSTGELFF.

The chain links TRBV4-1 to TRBJ2-1; D is undetermined. CDR1 and CDR2 (germline): MGHRA, YSYEKL. The CDR3 covers 14 residues. The V and J ends lost 0 bases and 15 bases respectively, with 18 bases between them. The CDR3 is CASSQDIVTPGGFF. The CDR3, as DNA: TGCGCCAGCAGCCAAGATATTGTGACACCCGGTGGGTTCTTC.

The chain is built from TRBV29-1 and TRBJ2-3, with a weak D call TRBD2 (5 bases). The CDR3 has 14 residues. V gave up 2 bases and J gave up 1 base, with 10 bases separating them. CDR1 is SQVTM, CDR2 ANQGSEA, per germline. The CDR3 DNA reads TGCAGCGTTGAACGGGGTATCGGCACAGATACGCAGTATTTT. Translating it yields CSVERGIGTDTQYF.

The chain joins TRBV5-5 to TRBJ1-2; possible D gene TRBD1, 6 bases. Germline loops: CDR1 SGHKS, CDR2 YYEKEE (reference sequence). This CDR3 is 14 amino acids long. V shed 0 bases and J shed 3 bases, with 9 bases lying between them. The CDR3 here is CASSLASGDYGYTF. CDR3 bases: TGTGCCAGCAGCTTGGCCTCAGGGGACTATGGCTACACCTTC.

This clone has only one observation. This sequence joins TRBV5-1 and TRBJ1-1; the D gene is possibly TRBD1 (5 bases). V lost 0 bases, J lost 4 bases, and 10 bases lay in between. CDR1 is SGHRS, CDR2 YFSETQ, per germline. The CDR3 sequence is 14 residues long. CDR3 nucleotides: TGCGCCAGCAGCTTGGCTATGGGGACCACTGAAGCTTTCTTT. This sequence encodes CASSLAMGTTEAFF.

The V call is TRBV15, the J call TRBJ1-4; 10 bases are shared with TRBD1. CDR1 and CDR2 (germline): LNHNV, YYDKDF (reference sequence). Losses at the gene ends were 4 bases for V and 6 bases for J; bases not matched to a gene: 11. The CDR3 sequence is 17 residues long. The CDR3 loop is CATSIKEPGQGYEKLFF. CDR3 DNA sequence: TGTGCCACCAGCATCAAGGAACCGGGACAGGGGTATGAAAAACTGTTTTTT.

The chain links TRBV19 to TRBJ1-2; possible D gene TRBD1, 5 bases. This CDR3 has 14 residues. The ends were cut back, 5 bases at V and 4 bases at J, with 14 bases in the middle. Germline CDR1 reads LNHDA; CDR2 reads SQIVND (reference sequence). CDR3 DNA: TGTGCCAGTAGTCCCCCGGGGGACGCCTATGGCTACACCTTC. Its protein product is CASSPPGDAYGYTF.